The TCR beta chain under discussion was sequenced for a study of cytomegalovirus exposure and HLA in healthy donors. Whole-study findings and limits: Common viral pathogens (according to a later analysis) appeared linked to several of the most significant clusters.

Remarks on this clone: As yet, its antigen is unknown.

The study ran its PCR with 60 Vbeta and 13 Jbeta primers. Sequencing was performed with immunoSEQ multiplex PCR; in TCRdb, only in-frame clones are kept and a portion is missing. The repertoire has 110,000 or so clones, approximately 81% of them found once; the top ten carry 1% to 1.5%. Germline CDR1 is LNHNV and CDR2 is YYDKDF (reference sequence). This CDR3 comprises 14 residues. The V gene lost 0 bases and the J gene lost 2 bases, with 8 bases spanning the gap. The chain is built from TRBV15 and TRBJ2-7; D possibly corresponds to TRBD1 (6 bases). This clonotype was sampled from a man aged 25 to 45 in good health and CMV-seronegative. Sequences were obtained from PBMCs. DNA of the CDR3: TGTGCCACCAGCAGAGACCAGGGGCCCTACGAGCAGTACTTC. Amino acid sequence: CATSRDQGPYEQYF.